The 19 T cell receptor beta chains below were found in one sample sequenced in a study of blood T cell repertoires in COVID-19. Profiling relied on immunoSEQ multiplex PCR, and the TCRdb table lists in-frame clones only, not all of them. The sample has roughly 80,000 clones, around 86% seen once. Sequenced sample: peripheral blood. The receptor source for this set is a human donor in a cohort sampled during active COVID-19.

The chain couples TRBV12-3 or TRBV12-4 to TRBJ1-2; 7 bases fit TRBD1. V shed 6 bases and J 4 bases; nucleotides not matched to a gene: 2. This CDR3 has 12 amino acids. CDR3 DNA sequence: TGTGCCAGCAGACGGGACAGCTATGGCTACACCTTC. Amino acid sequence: CASRRDSYGYTF.

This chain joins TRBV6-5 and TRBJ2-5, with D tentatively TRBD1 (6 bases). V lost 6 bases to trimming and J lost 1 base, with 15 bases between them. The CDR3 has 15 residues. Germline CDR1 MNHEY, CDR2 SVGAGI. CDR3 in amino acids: CASSVSQGPQETQYF. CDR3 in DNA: TGTGCCAGCAGCGTGTCGCAGGGGCCCCAAGAGACCCAGTACTTC.

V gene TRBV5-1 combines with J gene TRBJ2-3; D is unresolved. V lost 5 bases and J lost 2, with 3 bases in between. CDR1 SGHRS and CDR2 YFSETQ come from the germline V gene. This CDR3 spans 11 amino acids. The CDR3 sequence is CASSNTDTQYF. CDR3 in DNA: TGCGCCAGCAGTAACACAGATACGCAGTATTTT.

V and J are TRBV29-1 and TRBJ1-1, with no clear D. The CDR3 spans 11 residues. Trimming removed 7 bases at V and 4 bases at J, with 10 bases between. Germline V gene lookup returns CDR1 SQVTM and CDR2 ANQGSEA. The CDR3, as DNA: TGCAGCGCTAGGGAGGGCACTGAAGCTTTCTTT. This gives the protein CSAREGTEAFF.

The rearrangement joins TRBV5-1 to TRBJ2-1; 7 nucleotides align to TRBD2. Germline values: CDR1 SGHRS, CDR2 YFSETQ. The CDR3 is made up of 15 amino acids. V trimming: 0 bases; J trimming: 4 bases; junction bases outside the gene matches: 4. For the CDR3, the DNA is TGCGCCAGCAGCTTGGGTCTAGCGGTTTACAATGAGCAGTTCTTC. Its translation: CASSLGLAVYNEQFF. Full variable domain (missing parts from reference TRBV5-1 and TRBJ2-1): KAGVTQTPRYLIKTRGQQVTLSCSPISGHRSVSWYQQTPGQGLQFLFEYFSETQRNKGNFPGRFSGRQFSNSRSEMNVSTLELGDSALYLCASSLGLAVYNEQFFGPGTRLTVL.

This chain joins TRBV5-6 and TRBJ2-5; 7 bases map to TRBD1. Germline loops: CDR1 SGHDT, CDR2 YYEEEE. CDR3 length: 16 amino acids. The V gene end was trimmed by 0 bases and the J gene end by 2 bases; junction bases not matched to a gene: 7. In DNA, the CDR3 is TGTGCCAGCAGCTTGGCGTACAGGGGACGGCAAGAGACCCAGTACTTC. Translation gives CASSLAYRGRQETQYF.

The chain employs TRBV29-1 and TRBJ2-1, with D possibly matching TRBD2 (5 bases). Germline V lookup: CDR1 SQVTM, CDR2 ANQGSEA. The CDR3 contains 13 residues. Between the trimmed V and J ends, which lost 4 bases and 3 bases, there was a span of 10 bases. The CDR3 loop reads CSVGSGGYNEQFF. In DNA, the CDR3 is TGCAGCGTTGGCAGCGGAGGCTACAATGAGCAGTTCTTC.

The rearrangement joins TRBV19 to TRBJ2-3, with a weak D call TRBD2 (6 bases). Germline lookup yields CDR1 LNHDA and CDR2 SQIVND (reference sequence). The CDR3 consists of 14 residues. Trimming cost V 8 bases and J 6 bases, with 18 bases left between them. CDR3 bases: TGTGCCAGTGCAGTGTGGGAGGCGAGGGATACGCAGTATTTT. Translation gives CASAVWEARDTQYF.

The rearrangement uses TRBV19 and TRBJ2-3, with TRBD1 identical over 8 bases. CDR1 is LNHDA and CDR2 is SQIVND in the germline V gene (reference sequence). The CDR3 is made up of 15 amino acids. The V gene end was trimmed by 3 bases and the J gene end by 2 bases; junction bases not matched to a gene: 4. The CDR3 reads CASSIGTGFTDTQYF. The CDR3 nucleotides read TGTGCCAGTAGTATCGGGACAGGCTTCACAGATACGCAGTATTTT.

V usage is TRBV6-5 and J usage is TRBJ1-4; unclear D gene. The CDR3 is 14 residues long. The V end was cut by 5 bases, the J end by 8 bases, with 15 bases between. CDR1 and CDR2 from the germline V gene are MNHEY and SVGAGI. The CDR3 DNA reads TGTGCCAGCAGTCCCCGACATAGAAAGGAAAAACTGTTTTTT. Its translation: CASSPRHRKEKLFF.

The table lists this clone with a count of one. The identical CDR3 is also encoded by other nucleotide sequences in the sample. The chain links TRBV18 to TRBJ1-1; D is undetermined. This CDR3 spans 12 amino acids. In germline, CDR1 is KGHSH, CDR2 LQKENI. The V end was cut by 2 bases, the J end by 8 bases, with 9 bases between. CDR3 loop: CASSPEGAEAFF. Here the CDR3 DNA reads TGTGCCAGCTCACCAGAGGGCGCCGAAGCTTTCTTT. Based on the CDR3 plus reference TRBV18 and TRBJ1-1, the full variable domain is NAGVMQNPRHLVRRRGQEARLRCSPMKGHSHVYWYRQLPEEGLKFMVYLQKENIIDESGMPKERFSAEFPKEGPSILRIQQVVRGDSAAYFCASSPEGAEAFFGQGTRLTVV.

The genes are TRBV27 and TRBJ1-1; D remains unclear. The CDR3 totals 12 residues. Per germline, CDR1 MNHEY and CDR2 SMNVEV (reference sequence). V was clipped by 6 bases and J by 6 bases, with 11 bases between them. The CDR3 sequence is CASRRLESEAFF. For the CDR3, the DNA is TGTGCCAGCAGGCGACTGGAATCTGAAGCTTTCTTT.

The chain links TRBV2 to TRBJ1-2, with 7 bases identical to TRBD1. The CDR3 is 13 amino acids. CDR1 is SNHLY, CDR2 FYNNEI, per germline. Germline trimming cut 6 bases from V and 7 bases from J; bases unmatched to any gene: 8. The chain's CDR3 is CASRGDREPGYTF. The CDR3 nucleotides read TGTGCCAGCAGGGGCGACAGGGAACCTGGCTACACCTTC.

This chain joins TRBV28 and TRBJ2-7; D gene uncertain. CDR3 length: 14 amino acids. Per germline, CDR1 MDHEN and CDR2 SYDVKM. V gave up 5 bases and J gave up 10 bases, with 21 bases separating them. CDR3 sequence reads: CASSQLLPALLQYF. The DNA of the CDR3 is TGTGCCAGCAGTCAGCTGCTGCCAGCGTTATTACAGTACTTC. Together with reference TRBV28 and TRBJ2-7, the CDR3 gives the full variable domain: DVKVTQSSRYLVKRTGEKVFLECVQDMDHENMFWYRQDPGLGLRLIYFSYDVKMKEKGDIPEGYSVSREKKERFSLILESASTNQTSMYLCASSQLLPALLQYFGPGTRLTVT.

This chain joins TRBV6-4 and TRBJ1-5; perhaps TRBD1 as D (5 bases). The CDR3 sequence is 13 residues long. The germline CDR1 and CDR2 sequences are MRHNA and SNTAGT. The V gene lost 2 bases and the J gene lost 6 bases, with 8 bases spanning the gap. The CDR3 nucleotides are TGTGCCAGCAGTGACCAGGGAGGTCAGCCCCAGCATTTT. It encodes CASSDQGGQPQHF.

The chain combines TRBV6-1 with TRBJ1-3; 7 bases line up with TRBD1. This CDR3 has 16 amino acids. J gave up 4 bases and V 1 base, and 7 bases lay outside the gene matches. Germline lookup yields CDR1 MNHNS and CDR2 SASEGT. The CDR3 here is CASSEVRQGAGNTIYF. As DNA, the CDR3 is TGTGCCAGCAGTGAAGTGCGACAGGGCGCCGGAAACACCATATATTTT.

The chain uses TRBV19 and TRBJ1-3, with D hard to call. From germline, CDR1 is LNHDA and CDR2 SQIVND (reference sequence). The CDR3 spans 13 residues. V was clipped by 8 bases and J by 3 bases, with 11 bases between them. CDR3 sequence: CASSISGGNTIYF. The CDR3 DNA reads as TGTGCCAGTTCAATCTCAGGTGGAAACACCATATATTTT.

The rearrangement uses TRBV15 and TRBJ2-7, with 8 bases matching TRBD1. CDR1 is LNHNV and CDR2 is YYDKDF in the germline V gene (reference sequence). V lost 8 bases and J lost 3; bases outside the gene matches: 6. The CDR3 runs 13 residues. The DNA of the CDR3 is TGTGCCACCCAAGACAGGGGAGGCTACGAGCAGTACTTC. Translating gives CATQDRGGYEQYF.

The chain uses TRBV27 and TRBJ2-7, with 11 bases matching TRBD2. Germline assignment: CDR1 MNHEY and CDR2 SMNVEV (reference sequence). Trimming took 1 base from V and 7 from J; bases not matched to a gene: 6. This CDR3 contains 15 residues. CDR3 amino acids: CASSLWALAGVEQYF. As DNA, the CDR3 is TGTGCCAGCAGTTTATGGGCACTAGCGGGGGTTGAGCAGTACTTC.